This passage covers 23 T cell receptor beta chains from one sample sequenced in a study of T cell responses to AZD1222 COVID-19 vaccine. Sequencing used immunoSEQ multiplex PCR; TCRdb keeps in-frame clones, though not all of them. The repertoire holds some 180,000 clones, with 91% as singletons. Sequencing was performed on peripheral blood, taken 28 days after the second AZD1222 dose. The source is an adult who received the AZD1222 COVID-19 vaccine.

This sequence joins TRBV19 and TRBJ1-2; D perhaps matches TRBD1 (6 bases). V was clipped by 8 bases and J by 3 bases, with 16 bases between them. The CDR3 length is 14 residues. CDR1 LNHDA and CDR2 SQIVND come from the germline V gene (reference sequence). This CDR3 reads CASHVPGADYGYTF. DNA of the CDR3: TGTGCCAGTCATGTCCCAGGGGCTGACTATGGCTACACCTTC.

This clone has only one observation. V and J are TRBV10-2 and TRBJ2-1; 8 bases map to TRBD1. This CDR3 has 14 amino acids. V lost 2 bases, J lost 7 bases, and 4 bases stayed unmatched. CDR1 WSHSY and CDR2 SAAADI come from the germline V gene. Here the CDR3 DNA reads TGCGCCAGCAGTGAGCAGGGGGCGCGGAATGAGCAGTTCTTC. Translated: CASSEQGARNEQFF.

The V and J genes are TRBV10-1 and TRBJ1-3, with D perhaps matching TRBD1 (5 bases). Trimming removed 5 bases from V and 0 bases from J, with 11 bases in between. CDR3 length: 15 residues. Germline V gives CDR1 WNHNN, CDR2 SYGVQD (reference sequence). CDR3 region: CASSRDGSSGNTIYF. As DNA, the CDR3 is TGCGCCAGCAGTAGGGACGGAAGCTCTGGAAACACCATATATTTT.

The chain is built from TRBV24-1 and TRBJ2-2, with D possibly TRBD2 on 6 matching bases. CDR3 length equals 16 residues. CDR1 KGHDR and CDR2 SFDVKD come from the germline V gene. Trimming took 3 bases from V and 4 from J, leaving 14 bases between them. The CDR3 here is CATSDTGTGGTGELFF. The CDR3, as DNA: TGTGCCACCAGTGATACCGGGACTGGGGGCACCGGGGAGCTGTTTTTT.

The chain combines TRBV18 with TRBJ2-3; D gene uncertain. The CDR3 extends over 14 amino acids. Per the germline V gene, CDR1 is KGHSH and CDR2 is LQKENI. V was clipped by 2 bases and J by 4 bases, with 10 bases between them. The CDR3 DNA reads as TGTGCCAGCTCACCAGCCATCAGGCCAGATACGCAGTATTTT. It is translated as CASSPAIRPDTQYF.

This rearrangement joins TRBV10-3 to TRBJ1-2; D possibly corresponds to TRBD1 (5 bases). V lost 0 bases and J 6 bases, leaving 17 bases between the germline ends. The CDR3 has 16 residues. Germline V gene lookup returns CDR1 ENHRY and CDR2 SYGVKD. CDR3 in DNA: TGTGCCATCAGTGAGTCGAACCTGGGGCCGGCGAATGGCTACACCTTC. It translates to CAISESNLGPANGYTF.

This chain uses TRBV6-2 or TRBV6-3 with TRBJ1-1, with D possibly TRBD1 on 6 matching bases. In germline, CDR1 is MNHEY, CDR2 SVGEGT. Trimming left V 2 bases short and J 0 bases short, with 13 bases between. The CDR3 runs to 16 residues. CDR3 sequence: CASSYPHGQLNTEAFF. The DNA of the CDR3 is TGTGCCAGCAGTTACCCTCACGGACAGTTGAACACTGAAGCTTTCTTT.

The V and J genes are TRBV6-5 and TRBJ1-5; D is unclear. This CDR3 contains 13 residues. V was trimmed by 6 bases and J by 4 bases, leaving 10 bases between them. Germline CDR1 MNHEY, CDR2 SVGAGI. CDR3 nucleotide sequence: TGTGCCAGCAGGTGGACTGAAAATCAGCCCCAGCATTTT. It codes for CASRWTENQPQHF.

The J gene is TRBJ2-1, the V gene TRBV7-9; D ambiguous. The CDR3 runs to 13 residues. CDR1 and CDR2 from the germline V gene are SEHNR and FQNEAQ (reference sequence). V was cut by 0 bases and J by 15 bases, with 15 bases left in between. The CDR3 nucleotides read TGTGCCAGCAGCTTAGCGCTCCGGCAGGCTGCGTTCTTC. It is translated as CASSLALRQAAFF.

The gene calls are TRBV7-9 and TRBJ2-5, with 7 positions matching TRBD1. Trimming cost V 4 bases and J 5 bases; bases outside gene matches: 7. This CDR3 is built from 14 residues. CDR1 SEHNR and CDR2 FQNEAQ come from the germline V gene (reference sequence). CDR3 coding DNA: TGTGCCAGCAGCTCCCGAAGGGGGCAGGAGACCCAGTACTTC. It yields the protein CASSSRRGQETQYF.

V is TRBV5-4 and J is TRBJ1-1; D is possibly TRBD1 (5 bases). Trimming took 4 bases from V and 0 from J, leaving 13 bases between them. This CDR3 has 15 residues. Per the germline V gene, CDR1 is SGHNT and CDR2 is YYREEE (reference sequence). CDR3 sequence reads: CASSQRGDLNTEAFF. DNA of the CDR3: TGTGCCAGCAGCCAACGAGGGGACCTGAACACTGAAGCTTTCTTT. Using reference TRBV5-4 and TRBJ1-1 for the parts outside the CDR3, the full variable domain is ETGVTQSPTHLIKTRGQQVTLRCSSQSGHNTVSWYQQALGQGPQFIFQYYREEENGRGNFPPRFSGLQFPNYSSELNVNALELDDSALYLCASSQRGDLNTEAFFGQGTRLTVV.

The chain employs TRBV11-2 and TRBJ2-3; D call uncertain. Germline CDR1 SGHAT, CDR2 FQNNGV. CDR3 length: 15 residues. V was clipped by 4 bases and J by 0 bases, with 11 bases between them. CDR3 nucleotide sequence: TGTGCCAGCAGCTCGACCGCGACTAGCACAGATACGCAGTATTTT. It is translated as CASSSTATSTDTQYF.

The gene calls are TRBV10-3 and TRBJ1-4; 9 nucleotides match TRBD1. The ends lost 3 bases at V and 5 bases at J; junction bases unmatched: 7. Looked up from germline, CDR1 is ENHRY and CDR2 is SYGVKD. The CDR3 spans 16 residues. The CDR3 coding sequence is TGTGCCATCAGTGATCAAGCCGGGACAGGGAATGAAAAACTGTTTTTT. It is translated as CAISDQAGTGNEKLFF.

The chain is built from TRBV6-5 and TRBJ1-5; 8 bases match TRBD1. This CDR3 region has 14 residues. The germline V gene encodes CDR1 MNHEY and CDR2 SVGAGI. With V trimmed by 6 bases and J by 4 bases, 5 bases remained unmatched. The CDR3 DNA sequence: TGTGCCAGCAGCCAGGGACAGGATAATCAGCCCCAGCATTTT. This translates into CASSQGQDNQPQHF.

The genes are TRBV5-1 and TRBJ2-2, with 7 bases lining up with TRBD1. Germline V gene data show CDR1 as SGHRS and CDR2 as YFSETQ. The CDR3 length is 13 residues. V lost 4 bases and J lost 6; bases outside the gene matches: 3. The CDR3 loop reads CASSQGQAGELFF. Written as DNA, the CDR3 is TGCGCCAGCAGCCAAGGACAGGCCGGGGAGCTGTTTTTT.

The CDR3 bases are TGTGCCAGCAGTTCCCCCCGCCTGGTATTGGGGGCGTCCGGGGAGCTGTTTTTT. It translates to CASSSPRLVLGASGELFF. The J gene is TRBJ2-2, the V gene TRBV27, with D tentatively TRBD1 (6 bases). The CDR3 runs to 18 residues. The ends were cut back, 4 bases at V and 6 bases at J, with 24 bases in the middle. The germline CDR1 and CDR2 sequences are MNHEY and SMNVEV (reference sequence).

The V gene is TRBV7-2, the J gene TRBJ1-2; D perhaps matches TRBD1 (5 bases). The germline gives CDR1 SGHTA, CDR2 FQGNSA. Trimming stripped 5 bases from V and 9 bases from J, with 19 bases between. This CDR3 spans 14 amino acids. CDR3 loop: CASSMDKARSSYTF. Here the CDR3 DNA reads TGTGCCAGCAGCATGGACAAGGCCCGCAGTAGCTACACCTTC.

The V gene is TRBV18, the J gene TRBJ2-1, with a tentative D call TRBD1 (7 bases). The germline CDR1 and CDR2 sequences are KGHSH and LQKENI. The CDR3 covers 17 residues. Deletions cut 6 bases from V and 4 bases from J, with 22 bases between. Here the CDR3 reads CASSPGQITAGYNEQFF. In DNA, the CDR3 is TGTGCCAGCTCTCCGGGACAGATTACAGCGGGTTACAATGAGCAGTTCTTC.

On this clone: The sample holds other DNA sequences that translate to the same CDR3. V usage is TRBV6-5 and J usage is TRBJ2-5, with D unclear. The CDR3 is 14 residues long. Looked up from germline, CDR1 is MNHEY and CDR2 is SVGAGI. V was pared by 0 bases and J by 2 bases, with 7 bases between. This CDR3 reads CASSYSRQQETQYF. CDR3 nucleotide sequence: TGTGCCAGCAGTTACTCGCGCCAGCAAGAGACCCAGTACTTC.

The chain is built from TRBV27 and TRBJ2-2, with 10 bases fitting TRBD1. Losses at the gene ends were 10 bases for V and 7 bases for J; bases not matched to a gene: 15. There are 16 residues in the CDR3. CDR1 is MNHEY and CDR2 is SMNVEV in the germline V gene (reference sequence). The CDR3 DNA sequence: TGTGCCACCGCCAGGAGACAGGGGGCGCAGAACGGGGAGCTGTTTTTT. This encodes CATARRQGAQNGELFF.

The genes are TRBV28 and TRBJ1-1, with D possibly being TRBD1 (6 bases). Germline-derived CDR1 and CDR2 are MDHEN and SYDVKM. This CDR3 spans 13 amino acids. V dropped 5 bases and J dropped 2 bases, with 9 bases sitting between them. The CDR3 protein is CASSPGHNTEAFF. The CDR3 nucleotides are TGTGCCAGCAGTCCGGGACACAACACTGAAGCTTTCTTT. Looking up the rest from reference TRBV28 and TRBJ1-1 gives the full variable domain: DVKVTQSSRYLVKRTGEKVFLECVQDMDHENMFWYRQDPGLGLRLIYFSYDVKMKEKGDIPEGYSVSREKKERFSLILESASTNQTSMYLCASSPGHNTEAFFGQGTRLTVV.

The rearrangement links TRBV4-3 to TRBJ2-2; D is perhaps TRBD1 (5 bases). The V and J ends lost 1 base and 3 bases respectively, with 9 bases between them. Germline V gene sequence: CDR1 LGHNA, CDR2 YSLEER. The CDR3 is 15 residues long. The CDR3 is CASSQGLGDTGELFF. The DNA of the CDR3 is TGCGCCAGCAGCCAAGGGCTAGGGGACACCGGGGAGCTGTTTTTT.

The chain links TRBV7-3 to TRBJ2-2; TRBD2 matches 7 bases. This CDR3 has 13 amino acids. CDR1 SGHTA and CDR2 FQGTGA come from the germline V gene. The trim removed 3 bases at V and 6 bases at J, leaving 1 base unmatched. The CDR3 DNA is TGTGCCAGCAGCTTTACTAGCGCCGGGGAGCTGTTTTTT. Protein product: CASSFTSAGELFF.